This entry concerns a single TCR beta chain. This sample also contains other DNA sequences that code for the same CDR3. These data are taken from a study of blood T cell repertoires in COVID-19. As for the study in general: Italy, Spain and the United States were the sources of the convalescent and acute COVID-19 samples.

Per the original data handling: Estimates of nucleated cell counts were drawn from the amplification of reference gene primers. TCRdb's copy holds only in-frame clones and misses some; the assay was immunoSEQ multiplex PCR. That table is the source of V, J and clone size, and D and trimming were worked out from the DNA. Counted here are about 330,000 clones, roughly 86% occurring once; the ten biggest clones make up just over 9.5%. This TCR was recovered from a man in his thirties or forties with COVID-19, enrolled during active disease. Sequenced: peripheral blood.

The CDR3 region has the DNA TGTGCCAGCAGTCCCGGGGGGAATCAGCCCCAGCATTTT. Translated: CASSPGGNQPQHF. The chain links TRBV6-5 to TRBJ1-5, with D possibly matching TRBD1 (5 bases). Trimming removed 5 bases from V and 4 bases from J, with 9 bases in between. The CDR3 totals 13 residues. CDR1 and CDR2 (germline): MNHEY, SVGAGI.